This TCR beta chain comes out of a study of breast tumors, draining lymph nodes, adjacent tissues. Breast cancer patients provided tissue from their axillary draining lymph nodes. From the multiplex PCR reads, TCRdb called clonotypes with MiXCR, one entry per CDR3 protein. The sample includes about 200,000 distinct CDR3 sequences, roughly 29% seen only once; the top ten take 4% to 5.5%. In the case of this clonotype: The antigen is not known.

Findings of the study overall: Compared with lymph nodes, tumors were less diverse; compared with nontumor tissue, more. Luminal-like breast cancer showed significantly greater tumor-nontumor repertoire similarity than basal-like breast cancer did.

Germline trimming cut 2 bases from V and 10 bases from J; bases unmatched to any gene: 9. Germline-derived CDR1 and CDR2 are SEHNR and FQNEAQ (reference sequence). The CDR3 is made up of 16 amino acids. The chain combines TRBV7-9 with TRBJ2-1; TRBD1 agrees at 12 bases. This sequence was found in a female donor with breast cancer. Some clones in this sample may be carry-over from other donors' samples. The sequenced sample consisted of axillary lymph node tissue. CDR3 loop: CASSLWDRGLMEEQFF. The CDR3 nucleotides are TGTGCCAGCAGCTTATGGGACAGGGGGCTCATGGAGGAGCAGTTCTTC.